This T cell receptor (beta chain) was documented in a study of breast tumors, draining lymph nodes, adjacent tissues. CDR3 length: 13 amino acids. Germline values: CDR1 LNHDA, CDR2 SQIVND (reference sequence). V dropped 4 bases and J dropped 0 bases, with 6 bases sitting between them. As to this clonotype: Its antigen is unknown.

General study findings and limits: Most tumor T cells seemingly derive from lymph node, then expand in tumor.

Samples came from axillary lymph nodes draining the breast cancer. TCRdb fed the multiplex PCR reads into MiXCR, producing one record per CDR3 protein. This sample carries about 120,000 distinct CDR3 sequences, nearly 20% of them seen once, and the ten largest clones take less than 4%. This TCR was recovered from a female donor with breast cancer. Some clones in this sample may be carry-over from other donors' samples. This chain joins TRBV19 and TRBJ1-1; D is undetermined. The sequenced sample was axillary lymph node tissue. Written as DNA, the CDR3 is TGTGCCAGTAGTAGTGCGGTGAACACTGAAGCTTTCTTT. It translates to CASSSAVNTEAFF.